Included here is one TCR beta chain sequence, with context. The antigen is unknown. Trimming pared 0 bases from V and 6 bases from J, leaving 12 bases between. The CDR3 is 14 residues long. Germline V gene sequence: CDR1 SGHRS, CDR2 YFSETQ. These data are taken from a study of T cell responses to AZD1222 COVID-19 vaccine. Study outcomes and limitations: Of the AZD1222 recipients, only 5 to 7 were seropositive at baseline. Clonal diversity was possibly underestimated; the donors were predominantly white British and more often female. Spike-specific TCRs gained breadth and depth after people received two AZD1222 doses.

Some clones are missing from TCRdb's copy, which holds only in-frame ones; the method was immunoSEQ multiplex PCR. Of about 140,000 clones listed, 93% are singletons. The receptor was derived from an adult in good health. This rearrangement joins TRBV5-1 to TRBJ1-1; D gene ambiguous. Sequencing used peripheral blood, obtained on day 0 of MenACWY control vaccination. The CDR3 coding sequence is TGCGCCAGCAGCTTGGGGCCCCTCGAGTCTGAAGCTTTCTTT. Translation: CASSLGPLESEAFF.